This T cell receptor beta chain is drawn from a study of T cell changes during pregnancy in multiple sclerosis. CDR1 and CDR2 from the germline V gene are MNHEY and SVGAGI. The CDR3 covers 16 residues. Deletions cut 4 bases from V and 8 bases from J, with 21 bases between. The method was immunoSEQ multiplex PCR; TCRdb's version includes in-frame clones alone and lacks a portion of them. The sample consists of roughly 20,000 clones, around 89% of them appearing once. The sequences come from CD8+ T cells from peripheral blood mononuclear cells, collected in the first trimester of pregnancy. The clonotype comes from a female donor with multiple sclerosis, enrolled in a pregnancy study. J is TRBJ2-1 and V is TRBV6-5; D not certain. As DNA, the CDR3 is TGTGCCAGCAGTTCCACCGACGGCCCAGGCGTCCATGAGCAGTTCTTC. It encodes CASSSTDGPGVHEQFF.